Shown below are 32 T cell receptor beta chains from a single sample sequenced in a study of CD8 T cells in Susac syndrome. Roughly 0.45 to 1 ug RNA was reverse transcribed with random hexamers. TCRdb fed the immunoSEQ multiplex PCR reads into MiXCR, producing one record per CDR3 protein. Of under 200,000 distinct CDR3 sequences detected, 85% to 95% appear once; the ten largest clones hold approximately 0.11%. Input material: CD4+ T cells from PBMCs. The source of these receptors is a human donor with Susac syndrome.

The chain joins TRBV18 to TRBJ2-1; D gene ambiguous. V lost 3 bases, J lost 7 bases, and 13 bases lay in between. CDR1 is KGHSH and CDR2 is LQKENI in the germline V gene. The CDR3 contains 14 residues. DNA of the CDR3: TGTGCCAGCTCACCCCCCACCGGGTCTAATGAGCAGTTCTTC. Encoded protein: CASSPPTGSNEQFF.

V and J are TRBV27 and TRBJ2-2; 8 nucleotides agree with TRBD1. Germline V gene lookup returns CDR1 MNHEY and CDR2 SMNVEV (reference sequence). The CDR3 is 16 amino acids. Trimming at V came to 6 bases and at J to 2 bases, leaving 8 bases not matched to a gene. CDR3 sequence: CASSRTGRINTGELFF. The CDR3 nucleotides are TGTGCCAGCAGCCGGACAGGGAGGATTAACACCGGGGAGCTGTTTTTT.

This chain connects TRBV29-1 to TRBJ1-1; perhaps TRBD1 as D (5 bases). Germline V gives CDR1 SQVTM, CDR2 ANQGSEA. The CDR3 is 11 residues long. Trimming left V 5 bases short and J 7 bases short, with 11 bases between. DNA for the CDR3: TGCAGCGTTTCCCGGACAATTGAAGCTTTCTTT. As protein: CSVSRTIEAFF.

The chain is built from TRBV25-1 and TRBJ2-7, with TRBD1 as a possible D gene (6 bases). CDR1 is MGHDK and CDR2 is SYGVNS in the germline V gene. With 7 bases removed from V and 3 bases from J, the gap between germline ends came to 19 bases. The CDR3 is 15 residues long. CDR3 protein: CASTQNGLQGYEQYF. For the CDR3, the DNA is TGTGCCAGCACCCAAAACGGGCTACAGGGCTACGAGCAGTACTTC.

The rearrangement joins TRBV27 to TRBJ1-5; 8 positions agree with TRBD1. Germline V gene lookup returns CDR1 MNHEY and CDR2 SMNVEV (reference sequence). The CDR3 spans 17 residues. The trim removed 7 bases at V and 0 bases at J, leaving 11 bases unmatched. The DNA for the CDR3 is TGTGCCAGCAAGAGACAGGGGTTGCTGTATAGCAATCAGCCCCAGCATTTT. Protein product: CASKRQGLLYSNQPQHF.

This clonotype was recorded once. V usage is TRBV2 and J usage is TRBJ1-5, with D perhaps matching TRBD1 (6 bases). The CDR3 is 16 amino acids. Germline V lookup: CDR1 SNHLY, CDR2 FYNNEI. Deletions cut 11 bases from V and 0 bases from J, with 20 bases between. Written as DNA, the CDR3 is TGTGCCGCGGGGCAGGGACAACCCAATAGCAATCAGCCCCAGCATTTT. It yields the protein CAAGQGQPNSNQPQHF.

DNA of the CDR3: TGTGCCAGCAGCCCTAGCGGCAATCATTACAATGAGCAGTTCTTC. This translates into CASSPSGNHYNEQFF. The V and J genes are TRBV6-5 and TRBJ2-1; 7 nucleotides match TRBD2. Germline lookup yields CDR1 MNHEY and CDR2 SVGAGI. The V gene end was trimmed by 6 bases and the J gene end by 4 bases; junction bases not matched to a gene: 9. CDR3 length equals 15 residues.

The chain carries TRBV6-5 and TRBJ2-1, with D perhaps assigned TRBD1 or TRBD2 (5 bases each). The germline gives CDR1 MNHEY, CDR2 SVGAGI. V was trimmed by 6 bases and J by 7 bases, leaving 10 bases between them. This CDR3 spans 12 amino acids. DNA of the CDR3: TGTGCCAGCAGCCGATGGGGGAATGAGCAGTTCTTC. Translated: CASSRWGNEQFF.

V usage is TRBV6-6 and J usage is TRBJ1-1, with a tentative D call TRBD1 (6 bases). This CDR3 is built from 14 residues. Looked up from germline, CDR1 is MNHNY and CDR2 is SVGAGI (reference sequence). The V end was cut by 2 bases, the J end by 3 bases, with 10 bases between. CDR3 protein: CASSYIHRDTEAFF. The CDR3 DNA sequence: TGTGCCAGCAGTTACATCCACAGGGACACTGAAGCTTTCTTT.

The chain recombines TRBV3-1 with TRBJ1-2; D remains unclear. CDR3 size: 14 residues. CDR1 and CDR2 (germline): LGHDT, YNNKEL (reference sequence). V was trimmed by 3 bases and J by 5 bases, leaving 13 bases between them. DNA for the CDR3: TGTGCCAGCAGCCATAAAGGTGGAACTTATGGCTACACCTTC. Translation gives CASSHKGGTYGYTF.

V gene TRBV7-8 combines with J gene TRBJ2-3, with TRBD1 identical over 8 bases. The CDR3 consists of 15 residues. Germline V CDR1 and CDR2: SGHVS, FQNEAQ. The V and J ends lost 4 bases and 2 bases, in that order; junction bases with no gene match: 5. The CDR3 reads CASSSGQAPTDTQYF. The CDR3 DNA reads as TGTGCCAGCAGCTCGGGACAGGCACCCACAGATACGCAGTATTTT.

The chain recombines TRBV20-1 with TRBJ1-5, with 8 nucleotides matching TRBD1. V lost 5 bases to trimming and J lost 4 bases; unmatched junction nucleotides: 4. The length of the CDR3 is 13 residues. Germline CDR1 reads DFQATT; CDR2 reads SNEGSKA (reference sequence). CDR3 sequence: CSAPGQGNQPQHF. The CDR3 DNA sequence: TGCAGTGCTCCAGGACAGGGTAATCAGCCCCAGCATTTT.

This chain uses TRBV2 with TRBJ1-2; 7 positions agree with TRBD1. After removal of 1 base from V and 5 bases from J, the junction contained 1 base not matched to a gene. This CDR3 has 13 residues. Per the germline V gene, CDR1 is SNHLY and CDR2 is FYNNEI. Here the CDR3 DNA reads TGTGCCAGCAGTGAAGGGACAGGATATGGCTACACCTTC. Translated: CASSEGTGYGYTF.

This sequence joins TRBV19 and TRBJ2-7, with D perhaps TRBD2 (6 bases). The CDR3 runs 15 residues. From germline, CDR1 is LNHDA and CDR2 SQIVND (reference sequence). Trimming took 7 bases from V and 3 from J, leaving 19 bases between them. The CDR3 nucleotides are TGTGCCAGTAACCACGCACGGGGGAAAGGCTACGAGCAGTACTTC. It encodes CASNHARGKGYEQYF.

This chain joins TRBV10-3 and TRBJ1-2; no definite D call. The CDR3 is made up of 13 amino acids. V dropped 4 bases and J dropped 6 bases, with 12 bases sitting between them. The V gene's germline CDR1 is ENHRY and CDR2 SYGVKD. CDR3 loop: CAISGEIGHGYTF. The CDR3 DNA reads as TGTGCCATCAGTGGTGAGATCGGACATGGCTACACCTTC.

This chain uses TRBV9 with TRBJ2-5; D uncertain. Germline V gene sequence: CDR1 SGDLS, CDR2 YYNGEE. V lost 2 bases and J 0 bases, leaving 2 bases between the germline ends. This CDR3 region has 12 residues. CDR3 sequence (DNA): TGTGCCAGCAGCGTTTACCAAGAGACCCAGTACTTC. It yields the protein CASSVYQETQYF.

The chain is built from TRBV20-1 and TRBJ2-1; D may be TRBD1 (8 bases). The germline V gene encodes CDR1 DFQATT and CDR2 SNEGSKA (reference sequence). The CDR3 runs 13 residues. CDR3 region: CRPTGGAFNEQFF. The CDR3 DNA is TGCAGGCCCACAGGGGGGGCGTTCAATGAGCAGTTCTTC.

J is TRBJ2-7 and V is TRBV29-1; TRBD2 aligns across 10 bases. Germline V lookup: CDR1 SQVTM, CDR2 ANQGSEA. The CDR3 is 14 residues long. V shed 8 bases and J 2 bases; nucleotides not matched to a gene: 9. The CDR3 DNA reads TGCAGCACCCGGACTAGCGGACCTACCTACGAGCAGTACTTC. Protein: CSTRTSGPTYEQYF.

V is TRBV5-1 and J is TRBJ2-5; D is perhaps TRBD1 or TRBD2 (5 bases each). Germline V lookup: CDR1 SGHRS, CDR2 YFSETQ. Trimming removed 3 bases from V and 1 base from J, with 10 bases in between. The CDR3 runs 14 residues. The CDR3 here is CASSWWGIQETQYF. The CDR3 nucleotides are TGCGCCAGCAGCTGGTGGGGGATCCAAGAGACCCAGTACTTC.

V usage is TRBV3-1 and J usage is TRBJ2-5; 9 bases are a match to TRBD2. V gave up 3 bases and J gave up 1 base; unmatched junction bases: 0. In germline, CDR1 is LGHDT, CDR2 YNNKEL (reference sequence). The CDR3 length is 14 residues. The CDR3 region has the DNA TGTGCCAGCAGCCAGCGGGGGGGCCAAGAGACCCAGTACTTC. Translating it yields CASSQRGGQETQYF.

This chain connects TRBV7-9 to TRBJ1-1, with unresolved D. V shed 0 bases and J shed 6 bases, with 8 bases lying between them. Germline CDR1 reads SEHNR; CDR2 reads FQNEAQ (reference sequence). This CDR3 is 13 amino acids long. The DNA of the CDR3 is TGTGCCAGCAGCTTAGCTCTAGACCCTGAAGCTTTCTTT. Protein sequence: CASSLALDPEAFF.

This rearrangement joins TRBV9 to TRBJ2-5, with D perhaps matching TRBD1 or TRBD2 (6 bases each). The germline V gene has CDR1 SGDLS and CDR2 YYNGEE. This CDR3 spans 16 amino acids. With 4 bases removed from V and 2 bases from J, the gap between germline ends came to 18 bases. The CDR3 here is CASSPRSGAPQETQYF. In nucleotides, the CDR3 is TGTGCCAGCAGCCCAAGGTCGGGGGCCCCACAAGAGACCCAGTACTTC.

This sequence joins TRBV6-1 and TRBJ2-2; 9 nucleotides align to TRBD1. Germline loops: CDR1 MNHNS, CDR2 SASEGT. Unmatched junction bases numbered 5, after V lost 5 bases and J lost 7 bases. This CDR3 contains 14 residues. Here the CDR3 DNA reads TGTGCCAGCAGTCCCCGGGACAGGGTCGGGGAGCTGTTTTTT. Encoded protein: CASSPRDRVGELFF.

The chain uses TRBV2 and TRBJ2-3, with TRBD1 identical over 9 bases. The CDR3 runs to 15 residues. Germline assignment: CDR1 SNHLY and CDR2 FYNNEI. J gave up 1 base and V 2 bases, and 1 base lay outside the gene matches. The CDR3 loop reads CASSERTGGTDTQYF. As DNA, the CDR3 is TGTGCCAGCAGTGAAAGGACAGGGGGCACAGATACGCAGTATTTT.

V usage is TRBV6-6 and J usage is TRBJ2-5; 9 bases match TRBD2. CDR3 length equals 14 residues. Germline V CDR1 and CDR2: MNHNY, SVGAGI (reference sequence). V was clipped by 6 bases and J by 5 bases; unmatched bases: 7. CDR3 protein: CASRTGTSSETQYF. CDR3 sequence (DNA): TGTGCCAGCAGAACCGGGACTAGCAGTGAGACCCAGTACTTC.

In DNA, the CDR3 is TGTGCCAGCAGCGCACACCAGCTAGCAACGCAGTTCTTC. Translated: CASSAHQLATQFF. The chain is built from TRBV9 and TRBJ2-1; D is possibly TRBD2 (5 bases). CDR1 and CDR2 (germline): SGDLS, YYNGEE. Trimming shortened V by 3 bases and J by 12 bases, and 16 bases separated the two germline ends. This CDR3 has 13 residues.

Only one count was recorded for this clonotype. The V gene is TRBV3-1, the J gene TRBJ1-4; the D is unclear. This CDR3 contains 12 residues. V was cut by 0 bases and J by 9 bases, with 5 bases left in between. Germline values: CDR1 LGHDT, CDR2 YNNKEL (reference sequence). The CDR3 is CASSQDGKKLFF. CDR3 coding DNA: TGTGCCAGCAGCCAAGATGGGAAAAAACTGTTTTTT. The whole variable domain, remainder taken from reference TRBV3-1 and TRBJ1-4, is DTAVSQTPKYLVTQMGNDKSIKCEQNLGHDTMYWYKQDSKKFLKIMFSYNNKELIINETVPNRFSPKSPDKAHLNLHINSLELGDSAVYFCASSQDGKKLFFGSGTQLSVL.

This sequence joins TRBV3-1 and TRBJ2-2, with D possibly matching TRBD1 (6 bases). The CDR3 loop spans 17 amino acids. Trimming took 3 bases from V and 0 from J, leaving 14 bases between them. The germline V gene has CDR1 LGHDT and CDR2 YNNKEL (reference sequence). CDR3 sequence: CASSHDLRGTNTGELFF. The CDR3 nucleotides read TGTGCCAGCAGCCACGATTTGAGGGGGACGAACACCGGGGAGCTGTTTTTT.

The genes are TRBV4-2 and TRBJ2-7; TRBD2 might be the D (7 bases). The germline V gene has CDR1 LGHNA and CDR2 YNFKEQ. The V gene lost 4 bases and the J gene lost 2 bases, with 12 bases spanning the gap. The CDR3 covers 14 residues. CDR3 DNA sequence: TGTGCCAGCAGCCGAGGGGGGGATACCTACGAGCAGTACTTC. Protein: CASSRGGDTYEQYF.

This chain links TRBV20-1 with TRBJ2-6; a possible D gene is TRBD2 (5 bases). Germline CDR1 DFQATT, CDR2 SNEGSKA (reference sequence). The CDR3 covers 14 residues. V shed 3 bases and J shed 0 bases, with 6 bases lying between them. Here the CDR3 reads CSASGGSGANVLTF. CDR3 in DNA: TGCAGTGCTAGCGGAGGCTCTGGGGCCAACGTCCTGACTTTC.

CDR3 DNA: TGTGCCAGCAGCCATTCCGACAGGACTAGCTATGGCTACACCTTC. Translating it yields CASSHSDRTSYGYTF. The genes are TRBV3-1 and TRBJ1-2; a possible D gene is TRBD1 (6 bases). This CDR3 is 15 amino acids long. In germline, CDR1 is LGHDT, CDR2 YNNKEL (reference sequence). Trimming removed 3 bases from V and 4 bases from J, with 15 bases in between.

The chain carries TRBV12-3 or TRBV12-4 and TRBJ2-1; D assignment may be TRBD1 or TRBD2 (5 bases each). The CDR3 spans 15 residues. The germline V and J ends were trimmed by 7 bases and 4 bases, with 17 bases remaining between them. The CDR3 DNA reads as TGTGCCAGCACCCCCGGGACCACCGAATACAATGAGCAGTTCTTC. Translating gives CASTPGTTEYNEQFF.